This TCR beta chain emerged from a study of T-cell reconstitution after alpha-beta-depleted transplantation in children. This clonotype was seen more than once but under ten times. CDR3 length: 16 amino acids. Germline CDR1 reads MNHEY; CDR2 reads SMNVEV (reference sequence). V lost 6 bases, J lost 4 bases, and 7 bases stayed unmatched. It was with unique molecular identifiers that the TCRbeta library was prepared. TCRdb recomputed calls from the PCR reads with MiXCR, one row per CDR3 protein. The sample holds roughly 500,000 distinct CDR3 sequences, around 13% seen once. The source material was PBMCs from the stem cell graft donor, sampled from the stem cell graft. This receptor was identified in a human donor who donated a stem cell graft to a child with combined immunodeficiency. The rearrangement joins TRBV27 to TRBJ2-1, with 12 bases aligning to TRBD2. The CDR3 loop is CASRGDGLAGYNEQFF. The DNA of the CDR3 is TGTGCCAGCAGAGGTGACGGACTAGCGGGGTACAATGAGCAGTTCTTC.